What follows is one TCR beta chain and its context. As yet, its antigen is unknown. The data were obtained in a study of blood T cells in healthy people across ages. Study-level findings and limits: Observed TCR beta diversity per million T cells went down as age went up. This fall followed a roughly linear course with age.

PCR was performed a second time for roughly 7 to 12 cycles using a sample-barcoded 5' primer and a J-beta primer mix. TCRdb reprocessed the 5' RACE reads via MiXCR and lists one record per CDR3 protein. The sample lists 800,000 or so distinct CDR3 sequences; roughly 60% were seen once. Looked up from germline, CDR1 is ENHRY and CDR2 is SYGVKD. The CDR3 is 14 residues long. Trimming removed 2 bases from V and 6 bases from J, with 14 bases in between. What was sequenced was blood. The source is a man aged 25 to 40 in good health. This rearrangement joins TRBV10-3 to TRBJ2-7; the D is unclear. For the CDR3, the DNA is TGTGCCATCAGTGAGAGTCAGGAAAAAGGCGAGCAGTACTTC. This encodes CAISESQEKGEQYF.